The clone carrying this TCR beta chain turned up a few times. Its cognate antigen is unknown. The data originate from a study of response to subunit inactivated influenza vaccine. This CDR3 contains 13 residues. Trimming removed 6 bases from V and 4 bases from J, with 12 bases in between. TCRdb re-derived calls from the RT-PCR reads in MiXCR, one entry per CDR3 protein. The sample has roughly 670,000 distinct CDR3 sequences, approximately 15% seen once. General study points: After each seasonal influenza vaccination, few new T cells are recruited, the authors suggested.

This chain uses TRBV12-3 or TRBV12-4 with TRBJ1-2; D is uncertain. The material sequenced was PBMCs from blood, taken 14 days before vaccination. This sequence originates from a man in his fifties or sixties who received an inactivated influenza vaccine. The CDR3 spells CASSISGVYGYTF. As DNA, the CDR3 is TGTGCCAGCAGCATTAGCGGGGTCTATGGCTACACCTTC.